Each of the 9 T cell receptor beta chains below was sequenced from the same sample in a study of identical twins. Using its own MiXCR run on the 5' RACE reads, TCRdb lists one record per CDR3 protein. The profile shows about 250,000 distinct CDR3 sequences, 7% to 8.5% of them singletons. These same data were also listed under a study on yellow fever vaccine responses in identical twins.

Sequenced input: CD8+ T cells sorted from blood. All receptors come from a woman aged 18-29 years in good health.

This clonotype was detected only a few times. The J gene is TRBJ2-7, the V gene TRBV2; no clear D gene. The CDR3 is 13 amino acids. V was shortened by 2 bases and J by 3 bases, with 8 bases between the two germline ends. CDR1 and CDR2 from the germline V gene are SNHLY and FYNNEI. As DNA, the CDR3 is TGTGCCAGCAGTGAACCGGGTGGCTACGAGCAGTACGTC. As protein: CASSEPGGYEQYV.

This clonotype showed up many times. The rearrangement joins TRBV4-1 to TRBJ1-5; D is ambiguous. The CDR3 consists of 15 residues. CDR1 is MGHRA and CDR2 is YSYEKL in the germline V gene. V lost 5 bases and J lost 3, with 14 bases in between. CDR3 in amino acids: CASSIRLLPNQPQHF. The CDR3 nucleotides are TGCGCCAGCAGCATAAGACTGCTCCCCAATCAGCCCCAGCATTTT.

This clonotype was seen many times. The chain employs TRBV20-1 and TRBJ2-2, with D unresolved. This CDR3 has 13 residues. Germline V lookup: CDR1 DFQATT, CDR2 SNEGSKA (reference sequence). Trimming took 4 bases from V and 7 from J, leaving 13 bases between them. DNA of the CDR3: TGCAGTGCTAAGCGCACTCTCGACGGGGAGCTGTTTTTT. Amino acid sequence: CSAKRTLDGELFF.

The chain is built from TRBV7-8 and TRBJ2-1; the D is unclear. V lost 3 bases and J lost 12, with 12 bases in between. Germline V gene lookup returns CDR1 SGHVS and CDR2 FQNEAQ. The CDR3 loop spans 12 amino acids. CDR3 protein: CASSFSDLGQFF. CDR3 DNA sequence: TGTGCCAGCAGCTTCAGCGACCTGGGGCAGTTCTTC. Full variable domain (missing parts from reference TRBV7-8 and TRBJ2-1): GAGVSQSPRYKVAKRGQDVALRCDPISGHVSLFWYQQALGQGPEFLTYFQNEAQLDKSGLPSDRFFAERPEGSVSTLKIQRTQQEDSAVYLCASSFSDLGQFFGPGTRLTVL.

This clonotype was seen a few times. V usage is TRBV5-8 and J usage is TRBJ2-3, with a possible D match to TRBD1 (5 bases). This CDR3 comprises 17 residues. With 2 bases removed from V and 1 base from J, the gap between germline ends came to 17 bases. CDR1 and CDR2 from the germline V gene are SGHTS and YDEGEE. CDR3: CASSLTGPTTGTDTQYF. The CDR3 nucleotides are TGTGCCAGCAGCTTAACAGGACCCACGACTGGCACAGATACGCAGTATTTT.

In this sample, this clonotype turned up a few times. The chain recombines TRBV7-2 with TRBJ1-5; tentative D call: TRBD1 (5 bases). Trimming took off 5 bases at V and 3 bases at J, with 11 bases between the two ends. Germline CDR1 SGHTA, CDR2 FQGNSA. CDR3 length equals 14 residues. CDR3 sequence reads: CASSPWGTNQPQHF. The CDR3 region has the DNA TGTGCCAGCAGCCCCTGGGGGACCAATCAGCCCCAGCATTTT.

This clonotype occurred a few times. V is TRBV4-1 and J is TRBJ2-2; 9 bases agree with TRBD2. From germline, CDR1 is MGHRA and CDR2 YSYEKL. The CDR3 is 17 amino acids. The V segment lost 1 base and the J segment 5 bases; nucleotides outside the gene matches: 8. Here the CDR3 reads CASSQVGSGRRTGELFF. The CDR3 nucleotides read TGCGCCAGCAGCCAAGTTGGTAGCGGGAGAAGGACCGGGGAGCTGTTTTTT.

This clonotype was found once. The J gene is TRBJ2-7, the V gene TRBV9, with TRBD2 matching over 8 bases. The CDR3 has 15 amino acids. V was clipped by 0 bases and J by 5 bases; unmatched bases: 7. Germline lookup yields CDR1 SGDLS and CDR2 YYNGEE. Here the CDR3 DNA reads TGTGCCAGCAGCGTAGACGCGCTAGCGGGTAACGAGCAGTACTTC. It yields the protein CASSVDALAGNEQYF.

There are a few counts of this clonotype. The genes are TRBV28 and TRBJ2-2; 7 bases align to TRBD2. V was clipped by 3 bases and J by 3 bases; unmatched bases: 4. This CDR3 spans 15 amino acids. Germline V gene sequence: CDR1 MDHEN, CDR2 SYDVKM. CDR3 amino acids: CASSLTSRYTGELFF. CDR3 DNA: TGTGCCAGCAGTTTGACTAGCCGTTACACCGGGGAGCTGTTTTTT.